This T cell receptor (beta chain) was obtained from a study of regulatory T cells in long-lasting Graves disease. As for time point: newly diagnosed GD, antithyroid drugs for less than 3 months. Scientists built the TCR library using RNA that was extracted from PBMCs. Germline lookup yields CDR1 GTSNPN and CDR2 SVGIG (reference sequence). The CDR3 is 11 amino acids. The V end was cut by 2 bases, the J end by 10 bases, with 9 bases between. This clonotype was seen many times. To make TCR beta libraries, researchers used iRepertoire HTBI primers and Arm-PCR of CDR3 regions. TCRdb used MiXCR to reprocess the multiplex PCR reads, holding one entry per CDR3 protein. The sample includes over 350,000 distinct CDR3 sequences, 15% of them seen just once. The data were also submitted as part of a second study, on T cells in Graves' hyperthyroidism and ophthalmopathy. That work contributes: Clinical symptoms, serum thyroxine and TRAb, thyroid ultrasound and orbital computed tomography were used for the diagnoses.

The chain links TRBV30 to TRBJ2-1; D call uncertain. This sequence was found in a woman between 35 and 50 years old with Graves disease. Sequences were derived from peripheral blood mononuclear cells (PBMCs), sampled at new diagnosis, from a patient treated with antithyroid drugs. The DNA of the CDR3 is TGTGCCTGGAGTAATAGGGTGGAGCAGTTCTTC. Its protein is CAWSNRVEQFF.